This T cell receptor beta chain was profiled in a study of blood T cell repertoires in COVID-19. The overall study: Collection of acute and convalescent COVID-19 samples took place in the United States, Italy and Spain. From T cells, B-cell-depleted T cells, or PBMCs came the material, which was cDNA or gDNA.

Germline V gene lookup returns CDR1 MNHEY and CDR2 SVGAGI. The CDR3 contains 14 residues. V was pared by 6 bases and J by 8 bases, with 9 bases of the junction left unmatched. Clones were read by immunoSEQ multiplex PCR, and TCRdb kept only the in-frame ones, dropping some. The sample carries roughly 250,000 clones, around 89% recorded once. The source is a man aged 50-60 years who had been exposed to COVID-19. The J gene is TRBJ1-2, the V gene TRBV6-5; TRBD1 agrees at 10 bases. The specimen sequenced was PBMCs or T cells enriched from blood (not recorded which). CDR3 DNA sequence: TGTGCCAGCAGACCCGACAGGGGGCAATACGGCTACACCTTC. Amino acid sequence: CASRPDRGQYGYTF.